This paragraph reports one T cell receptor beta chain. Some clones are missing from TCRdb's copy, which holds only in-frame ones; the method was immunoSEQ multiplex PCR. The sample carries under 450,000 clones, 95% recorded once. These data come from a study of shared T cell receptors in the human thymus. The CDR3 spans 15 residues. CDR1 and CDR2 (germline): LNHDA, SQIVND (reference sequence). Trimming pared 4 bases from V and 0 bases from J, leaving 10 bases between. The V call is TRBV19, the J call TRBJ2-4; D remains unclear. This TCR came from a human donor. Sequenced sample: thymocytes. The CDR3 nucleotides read TGTGCCAGTAGTACCCCACCGACAGCCAAAAACATTCAGTACTTC. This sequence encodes CASSTPPTAKNIQYF.